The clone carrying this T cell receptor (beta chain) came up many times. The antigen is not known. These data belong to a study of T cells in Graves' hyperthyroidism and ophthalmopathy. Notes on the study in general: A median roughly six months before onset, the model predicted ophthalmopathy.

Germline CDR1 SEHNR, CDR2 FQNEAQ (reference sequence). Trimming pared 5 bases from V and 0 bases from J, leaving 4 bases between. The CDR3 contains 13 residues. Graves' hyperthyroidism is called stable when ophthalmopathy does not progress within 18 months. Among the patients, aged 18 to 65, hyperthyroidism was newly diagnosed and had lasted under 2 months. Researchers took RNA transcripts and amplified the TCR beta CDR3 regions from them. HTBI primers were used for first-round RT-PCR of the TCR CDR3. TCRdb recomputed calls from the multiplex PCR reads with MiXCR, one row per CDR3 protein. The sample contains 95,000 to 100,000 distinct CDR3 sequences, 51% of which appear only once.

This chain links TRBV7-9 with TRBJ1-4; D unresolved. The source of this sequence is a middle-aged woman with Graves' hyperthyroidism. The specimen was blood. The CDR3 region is CASSRTTNEKLFF. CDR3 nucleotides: TGTGCCAGCAGCCGCACAACTAATGAAAAACTGTTTTTT.